One and the same sample provided the 8 T cell receptor beta chains below, sequenced in a study of shared clonotypes between healthy human individuals. Sequenced by immunoSEQ multiplex PCR; TCRdb stores in-frame clones only, minus some. This table holds around 500,000 clones, over 65% found once. The sequencing input was PBMCs. Receptor source: a woman between 40 and 55 years old in good health. Some clones in this sample may be carry-over from other donors' samples.

The rearrangement joins TRBV28 to TRBJ2-3, with 8 positions matching TRBD2. V dropped 3 bases and J dropped 2; count of bases not matched to a gene: 7. CDR1 is MDHEN, CDR2 SYDVKM, per germline. This CDR3 comprises 16 residues. The CDR3 DNA sequence: TGTGCCAGCAGTTTCGCGGGAGGACCTCTCACAGATACGCAGTATTTT. Translated, it gives CASSFAGGPLTDTQYF. The variable domain in full, completed from reference TRBV28 and TRBJ2-3, reads DVKVTQSSRYLVKRTGEKVFLECVQDMDHENMFWYRQDPGLGLRLIYFSYDVKMKEKGDIPEGYSVSREKKERFSLILESASTNQTSMYLCASSFAGGPLTDTQYFGPGTRLTVL.

The chain combines TRBV11-2 with TRBJ2-1, with TRBD2 identical over 9 bases. With V trimmed by 0 bases and J by 5 bases, 14 bases remained unmatched. The CDR3 contains 19 residues. Germline V lookup: CDR1 SGHAT, CDR2 FQNNGV. CDR3 in amino acids: CASSLDLVMAGGPDNEQFF. The CDR3 bases are TGTGCCAGCAGCTTAGATCTCGTCATGGCGGGAGGGCCCGACAATGAGCAGTTCTTC.

The rearrangement uses TRBV12-2 and TRBJ2-1; the D call in the table, TRBD2, was not verified against the DNA. TRBV12-2 is annotated as a pseudogene. There are 16 residues in the CDR3. CDR3 coding DNA: TGTGCAAGTCGCTGGGTAAGCGGGAGGGCTAGTAATGAGCAGTTCTTC. Translation: CASRWVSGRASNEQFF.

This chain uses TRBV6-5 with TRBJ2-3; D gene ambiguous. Germline lookup yields CDR1 MNHEY and CDR2 SVGAGI. Trimming removed 6 bases at V and 0 bases at J, with 4 bases between. This CDR3 is built from 12 residues. This CDR3 reads CASSESTDTQYF. CDR3 in DNA: TGTGCCAGCAGCGAGAGCACAGATACGCAGTATTTT.

J is TRBJ2-3 and V is TRBV7-9; 7 nucleotides match TRBD2. V shed 2 bases and J 1 base; nucleotides not matched to a gene: 3. CDR3 length: 15 residues. Germline CDR1 SEHNR, CDR2 FQNEAQ (reference sequence). CDR3 DNA sequence: TGTGCCAGCAGCTTAAGCGGGATCGGCACAGATACGCAGTATTTT. Translating it yields CASSLSGIGTDTQYF.

This chain joins TRBV28 and TRBJ2-5; 11 nucleotides match TRBD2. From germline, CDR1 is MDHEN and CDR2 SYDVKM. CDR3 size: 14 residues. V gave up 7 bases and J gave up 5 bases; unmatched junction bases: 6. DNA for the CDR3: TGTGCCAGCACGACTAGCGGGATGGTGGAGACCCAGTACTTC. Its protein product is CASTTSGMVETQYF.

This clone was counted only a few times. CDR3 amino acids: CASSPSDTGATEAFF. CDR3 bases: TGTGCCAGCAGCCCCTCGGACACAGGTGCTACTGAAGCTTTCTTT. V usage is TRBV6-1 and J usage is TRBJ1-1; D is possibly TRBD1 (5 bases). Germline V gene lookup returns CDR1 MNHNS and CDR2 SASEGT. Trimming removed 6 bases at V and 5 bases at J, with 19 bases between. There are 15 residues in the CDR3.

This chain uses TRBV28 with TRBJ2-7; D remains unclear. Germline V lookup: CDR1 MDHEN, CDR2 SYDVKM. Deletions cut 5 bases from V and 2 bases from J, with 7 bases between. The CDR3 length is 12 residues. The CDR3, as DNA: TGTGCCAGCAGTCGCGGTACCTACGAGCAGTACTTC. This translates into CASSRGTYEQYF.